A selection of T cell receptor beta chains follows, all from one sample in a study of Graves' ophthalmopathy and Graves' hyperthyroidism. TCRdb re-analysed the multiplex PCR reads in MiXCR, keeping a single row per CDR3 protein. The table lists about 740,000 distinct CDR3 sequences, 40% of them singletons. The sequenced sample was peripheral blood. The receptors derive from an adult man with Graves' ophthalmopathy. CDR3s include the opening cysteine and the closing phenylalanine or tryptophan. Fields, in order: clone size, V gene, D gene, J gene, CDR3 protein, CDR3 DNA. The D gene is left open where the match is weak. Clone size is given for some rows only: seen once, a few or many times, or a class if the clone is expanded.

-	TRBV2	-	TRBJ1-1	CASSYQGVRNTEAFF	TGTGCCAGCAGCTACCAAGGGGTCCGGAACACTGAAGCTTTCTTT
once	TRBV5-6	-	TRBJ1-3	CASPIRGDGNTIHF	TGTGCCAGCCCCATCCGGGGGGACGGAAACACCATACATTTT
many	TRBV15	TRBD1	TRBJ1-4	CATSRAGTGINEKLFF	TGTGCCACCAGCAGAGCCGGGACAGGGATTAATGAAAAACTGTTTTTT
many	TRBV19	-	TRBJ1-1	CASSINREGTEAFF	TGTGCCAGTAGTATCAACAGGGAGGGCACTGAAGCTTTCTTT
many	TRBV7-2	-	TRBJ1-2	CASSLAVLEGYTF	TGTGCCAGCAGCTTAGCCGTTCTGGAGGGCTACACCTTC
many	TRBV19	TRBD1	TRBJ1-3	CASSINRGGNTIYF	TGTGCCAGTAGTATCAACAGGGGCGGAAACACCATATATTTT
-	TRBV7-9	-	TRBJ2-7	CAWRSTSILGEQYF	TGTGCCTGGAGATCTACTAGTATTTTGGGAGAGCAGTACTTC
-	TRBV9	TRBD1	TRBJ1-1	CASSGSGTGGSEAFF	TGTGCCAGCAGCGGGAGCGGGACAGGGGGCAGTGAAGCTTTCTTT
-	TRBV10-3	TRBD1	TRBJ2-3	CAITPGQAPPDTQYF	TGTGCCATCACTCCCGGACAGGCCCCCCCAGATACGCAGTATTTT
many	TRBV9	-	TRBJ2-5	CASSSGVQGVETQYF	TGTGCCAGCAGCTCCGGGGTCCAAGGGGTGGAGACCCAGTACTTC
-	TRBV7-9	TRBD2	TRBJ2-2	CASSGGSGFTGELFF	TGTGCCAGCAGCGGCGGGAGTGGGTTCACCGGGGAGCTGTTTTTT
many	TRBV10-3	TRBD1	TRBJ2-5	CAIRGQGAVETQYF	TGTGCCATCAGGGGACAGGGGGCTGTCGAGACCCAGTACTTC
-	TRBV24-1	-	TRBJ2-2	CATSDLIRNGELFF	TGTGCCACCAGTGATTTGATTAGGAACGGGGAGCTGTTTTTT
many	TRBV9	-	TRBJ2-5	CASSPTRTAQETQYF	TGTGCCAGCAGCCCAACCCGGACGGCCCAAGAGACCCAGTACTTC